This T cell receptor beta chain was sequenced during a study of Ad26.COV2.S vaccination and SARS-CoV-2 variants. Findings and limits, study-wide: Total responses of T cells may have been underestimated by the analyses of TCR breadth and depth.

This clone was picked up a small number of times. The antigen is undetermined. Treatment specified: around 19 received Ad26.COV2.S at low or high dose, single or two shots; 5 received placebo; per-sample allocation not given. The samples were gathered on day 63 after the first injection of vaccine or placebo. This Boston cohort included adults aged 18-55 years. The shot given was an Ad26 vector that makes Wuhan-strain SARS-CoV-2 spike. Trimming cost V 4 bases and J 1 base; bases outside gene matches: 5. CDR1 and CDR2 (germline): MGHRA, YSYEKL. The CDR3 has 16 amino acids. Here immunoSEQ multiplex PCR was the method, and the copy in TCRdb shows in-frame clones only, minus some. The profile shows more than 300,000 clones, around 88% of them singletons.

The chain uses TRBV4-1 and TRBJ2-5, with 11 bases that match TRBD2. Sequenced material: peripheral blood, taken in a trial of Ad26.COV2.S vaccine versus placebo. The sequence was obtained from a person aged 18-60 years who received the Ad26.COV2.S COVID-19 vaccine or a placebo. The DNA of the CDR3 is TGCGCCAGCAGCCCCTTAGCGGGGGGGCTCCAAGAGACCCAGTACTTC. Translating it yields CASSPLAGGLQETQYF.